The sequence of this T cell receptor (beta chain) was determined in a study of cytotoxic CD8 clonotypes in ibrutinib-treated CLL. Study-level background: The cohort had about a dozen relapsed/refractory and roughly 15 treatment-naive patients, around 18 IGHV unmutated. Responses: approximately 24 partial, 2 complete; after median around 70 months, roughly 15 stayed remitted, roughly 12 progressed. Study findings and constraints: Clonality went higher at ibrutinib response and then dropped back toward baseline at progression.

Clones were sequenced by immunoSEQ multiplex PCR, and TCRdb holds only the in-frame ones, with some missing. The data hold 250,000 or so clones, with 70% observed a single time. This CDR3 comprises 15 residues. Germline loops: CDR1 MNHEY, CDR2 SVGAGI. With 6 bases removed from V and 0 bases from J, the gap between germline ends came to 14 bases. Of note for this clone: What it binds is not known.

This sample comprised PBMCs, obtained after 24 months of ibrutinib treatment. This chain links TRBV6-5 with TRBJ1-1; D unclear. This clonotype was sampled from a human donor with chronic lymphocytic leukemia. The CDR3 bases are TGTGCCAGCAGCTTGGATGGAGGGATGAACACTGAAGCTTTCTTT. It translates to CASSLDGGMNTEAFF.